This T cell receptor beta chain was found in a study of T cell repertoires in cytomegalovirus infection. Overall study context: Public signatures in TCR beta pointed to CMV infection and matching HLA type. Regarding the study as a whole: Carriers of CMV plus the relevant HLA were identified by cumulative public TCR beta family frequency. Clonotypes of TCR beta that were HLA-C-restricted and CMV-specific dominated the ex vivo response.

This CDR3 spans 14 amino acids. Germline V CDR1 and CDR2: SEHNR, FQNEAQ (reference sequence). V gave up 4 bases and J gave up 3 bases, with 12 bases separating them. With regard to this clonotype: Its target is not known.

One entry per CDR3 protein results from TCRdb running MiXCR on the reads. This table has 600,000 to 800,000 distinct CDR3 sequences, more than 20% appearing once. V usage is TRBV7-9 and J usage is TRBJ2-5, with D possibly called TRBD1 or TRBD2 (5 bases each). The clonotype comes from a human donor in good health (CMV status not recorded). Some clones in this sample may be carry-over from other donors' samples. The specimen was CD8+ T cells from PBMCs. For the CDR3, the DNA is TGTGCCAGCAGCTCTCGGGACGCTAAAGAGACCCAGTACTTC. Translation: CASSSRDAKETQYF.